This T cell receptor (beta chain) emerged from a study of CD8 T cells in ankylosing spondylitis. Study observations and caveats: Past research had described some motif variants in reactive arthritis synovial fluid and blood. Relatively scarce in peripheral blood, disease-linked clones were CD8+. Matched ankylosing spondylitis synovial fluid reportedly showed significant enrichment of disease-linked clones. The study identified a TCR beta motif of roughly eight highly homologous variants that appeared characteristic of ankylosing spondylitis blood.

This clonotype was observed a handful of times. Its antigen is not identified. From germline, CDR1 is DFQATT and CDR2 SNEGSKA (reference sequence). Trimming left V 6 bases short and J 4 bases short, with 15 bases between. The CDR3 consists of 14 residues. TCRdb analysed the 5' RACE reads with MiXCR anew, one entry per CDR3 protein. The table shows about 400,000 distinct CDR3 sequences, with more than 20% occurring only once. Specimen: blood, either unsorted or a sorted T cell fraction (not recorded which). The genes are TRBV20-1 and TRBJ1-4; a weak D match, TRBD1 (6 bases). The receptor was derived from a male donor with ankylosing spondylitis. DNA for the CDR3: TGCAGTGCCCCTCTTCGGGGGCGTAATGAAAAACTGTTTTTT. Translating it yields CSAPLRGRNEKLFF.